These 22 T cell receptor beta chains were all obtained from the same sample, sequenced in a study of cytomegalovirus exposure and HLA in healthy donors. Use of 60 Vbeta and 13 Jbeta primers characterized the PCR. Profiling relied on immunoSEQ multiplex PCR, and the TCRdb table lists in-frame clones only, not all of them. The sample shows approximately 190,000 clones, 70% to 85% of them seen only once. The sequencing sample was made of PBMCs. The receptors come from a boy aged 2 to 9 in good health and CMV-seronegative.

The chain couples TRBV27 to TRBJ1-5; D is unclear. Germline CDR1 MNHEY, CDR2 SMNVEV (reference sequence). The CDR3 runs 18 residues. With 1 base removed from V and 7 bases from J, the gap between germline ends came to 23 bases. CDR3 sequence reads: CASSLFFGGLGGGQPQHF. CDR3 sequence (DNA): TGTGCCAGCAGTTTATTTTTCGGAGGTTTAGGAGGCGGGCAGCCCCAGCATTTT.

J is TRBJ1-5 and V is TRBV5-6; D gene unclear. This CDR3 spans 19 amino acids. Trimming removed 0 bases at V and 0 bases at J, with 19 bases between. CDR1 and CDR2 from the germline V gene are SGHDT and YYEEEE. CDR3 nucleotides: TGTGCCAGCAGCTTGGGAGATCCCTATCGCCCTGATAGCAATCAGCCCCAGCATTTT. Its protein product is CASSLGDPYRPDSNQPQHF.

The chain couples TRBV5-1 to TRBJ2-7; maybe TRBD2 (7 bases). Between the trimmed V and J ends, which lost 0 bases and 5 bases, there was a span of 18 bases. This CDR3 is built from 16 residues. Germline values: CDR1 SGHRS, CDR2 YFSETQ. The CDR3 spells CASSLELPGGQNEQYF. The CDR3 coding sequence is TGCGCCAGCAGCTTGGAGCTCCCCGGGGGGCAAAACGAGCAGTACTTC. Using reference TRBV5-1 and TRBJ2-7 for the parts outside the CDR3, the full variable domain is KAGVTQTPRYLIKTRGQQVTLSCSPISGHRSVSWYQQTPGQGLQFLFEYFSETQRNKGNFPGRFSGRQFSNSRSEMNVSTLELGDSALYLCASSLELPGGQNEQYFGPGTRLTVT.

J is TRBJ2-1 and V is TRBV6-1; the D gene is possibly TRBD1 (5 bases). This CDR3 is 12 amino acids long. Germline V gene lookup returns CDR1 MNHNS and CDR2 SASEGT. V was trimmed by 9 bases and J by 4 bases, leaving 10 bases between them. CDR3 loop: CASTPGYNEQFF. The CDR3 coding sequence is TGTGCCAGTACCCCAGGGTACAATGAGCAGTTCTTC.

The table lists this clone with a few counts. The rearrangement links TRBV4-1 to TRBJ1-1; D is ambiguous. V was pared by 1 base and J by 6 bases, with 12 bases between. CDR1 and CDR2 (germline): MGHRA, YSYEKL. There are 14 residues in the CDR3. The CDR3, as DNA: TGCGCCAGCAGCCAAGTCGGGTCCCCACCTGAAGCTTTCTTT. It is translated as CASSQVGSPPEAFF.

The chain employs TRBV5-6 and TRBJ2-5, with unresolved D. V lost 0 bases and J lost 1, with 19 bases in between. This CDR3 region has 18 residues. Germline lookup yields CDR1 SGHDT and CDR2 YYEEEE. The CDR3 protein is CASSLDWPGPSVQETQYF. The CDR3, as DNA: TGTGCCAGCAGCTTGGATTGGCCAGGTCCATCGGTCCAAGAGACCCAGTACTTC.

This chain joins TRBV6-5 and TRBJ2-5, with 7 positions matching TRBD2. This CDR3 comprises 14 residues. Trimming cost V 4 bases and J 3 bases; bases outside gene matches: 5. Germline V gene lookup returns CDR1 MNHEY and CDR2 SVGAGI. The CDR3 nucleotides read TGTGCCAGCAGTTGGGTCGGGGGGAAAGAGACCCAGTACTTC. This encodes CASSWVGGKETQYF.

The chain employs TRBV13 and TRBJ1-2; D is unclear. Germline CDR1 and CDR2: PRHDT and FYEKMQ (reference sequence). The V and J ends lost 5 bases and 4 bases respectively, with 23 bases between them. The CDR3 sequence is 17 residues long. CDR3 residues: CASSPREDGGSFYGYTF. The CDR3 DNA follows: TGTGCCAGCAGCCCTCGGGAGGACGGAGGATCTTTCTATGGCTACACCTTC.

This clone has a handful of counts. The rearrangement links TRBV19 to TRBJ1-5, with D possibly being TRBD1 (6 bases). Germline V gene data show CDR1 as LNHDA and CDR2 as SQIVND (reference sequence). The CDR3 covers 13 residues. V was shortened by 6 bases and J by 4 bases, with 10 bases between the two germline ends. DNA of the CDR3: TGTGCCAGTAGCCGACAGGAAAATCAGCCCCAGCATTTT. This codes for CASSRQENQPQHF. Full variable domain (remainder filled in from reference TRBV19 and TRBJ1-5): DGGITQSPKYLFRKEGQNVTLSCEQNLNHDAMYWYRQDPGQGLRLIYYSQIVNDFQKGDIAEGYSVSREKKESFPLTVTSAQKNPTAFYLCASSRQENQPQHFGDGTRLSIL.

The V call is TRBV5-1, the J call TRBJ2-3; 14 bases line up with TRBD2. Trimming cost V 4 bases and J 6 bases; bases outside gene matches: 7. The germline V gene has CDR1 SGHRS and CDR2 YFSETQ. This CDR3 comprises 16 residues. The CDR3 DNA follows: TGCGCCAGCAGCAGGAGACTAGCGGGGGGGCGGGATACGCAGTATTTT. Its translation: CASSRRLAGGRDTQYF.

This clone was detected once. This chain joins TRBV27 and TRBJ1-1, with D unresolved. CDR3 length: 15 residues. The V and J ends lost 4 bases and 1 base respectively, with 13 bases between them. Per the germline V gene, CDR1 is MNHEY and CDR2 is SMNVEV (reference sequence). DNA of the CDR3: TGTGCCAGCAGTTCAACACCCGCAAAGAACACTGAAGCTTTCTTT. It codes for CASSSTPAKNTEAFF.

The V and J genes are TRBV11-3 and TRBJ2-4; D is possibly TRBD1 (5 bases). The germline V gene encodes CDR1 SGHNT and CDR2 YENEEA. V gave up 2 bases and J gave up 0 bases, with 14 bases separating them. CDR3 size: 17 residues. This chain's CDR3 is CASSLPPGALAKNIQYF. DNA of the CDR3: TGTGCCAGCAGCTTACCCCCTGGGGCCCTAGCCAAAAACATTCAGTACTTC.

The chain combines TRBV2 with TRBJ1-1, with a weak D call TRBD1 (5 bases). The CDR3 loop spans 12 amino acids. V was clipped by 8 bases and J by 4 bases, with 11 bases between them. Germline V gene sequence: CDR1 SNHLY, CDR2 FYNNEI. The CDR3 nucleotides are TGTGCCAGCTTTTCCGACAGCACTGAAGCTTTCTTT. Translation gives CASFSDSTEAFF.

This chain uses TRBV7-9 with TRBJ1-1; 7 bases fit TRBD1. Trimming cost V 1 base and J 10 bases; bases outside gene matches: 6. This CDR3 spans 13 amino acids. Germline CDR1 reads SEHNR; CDR2 reads FQNEAQ (reference sequence). CDR3 in DNA: TGTGCCAGCAGCTTAGTTGGGCCAGGGGGAGCTTTCTTT. Translating it yields CASSLVGPGGAFF.

This rearrangement joins TRBV18 to TRBJ2-1; maybe TRBD2 (5 bases). The CDR3 contains 14 residues. The V gene lost 6 bases and the J gene lost 4 bases, with 13 bases spanning the gap. CDR1 and CDR2 (germline): KGHSH, LQKENI. The CDR3 loop is CASSPAGDYNEQFF. The CDR3, as DNA: TGTGCCAGCTCGCCAGCCGGGGATTACAATGAGCAGTTCTTC.

V usage is TRBV5-5 and J usage is TRBJ2-5, with D possibly being TRBD1 (5 bases). Germline assignment: CDR1 SGHKS and CDR2 YYEKEE (reference sequence). V lost 0 bases and J 1 base, leaving 10 bases between the germline ends. The CDR3 has 15 residues. CDR3 residues: CASSLAWGLQETQYF. The CDR3 DNA follows: TGTGCCAGCAGCTTGGCTTGGGGCCTCCAAGAGACCCAGTACTTC. The whole variable domain, remainder taken from reference TRBV5-5 and TRBJ2-5, is DAGVTQSPTHLIKTRGQQVTLRCSPISGHKSVSWYQQVLGQGPQFIFQYYEKEERGRGNFPDRFSARQFPNYSSELNVNALLLGDSALYLCASSLAWGLQETQYFGPGTRLLVL.

The rearrangement links TRBV2 to TRBJ2-5, with 11 bases aligning to TRBD1. CDR1 is SNHLY, CDR2 FYNNEI, per germline. The CDR3 extends over 15 amino acids. Unmatched junction bases numbered 7, after V lost 6 bases and J lost 4 bases. In DNA form, the CDR3 reads TGTGCCAGCAGCTGGGACAGGGGGAGAGGAGAGACCCAGTACTTC. This gives the protein CASSWDRGRGETQYF.

The genes are TRBV19 and TRBJ2-1; the match to TRBD2 covers 11 bases. Germline CDR1 LNHDA, CDR2 SQIVND (reference sequence). J lost 7 bases, V lost 5 bases, and 7 bases had no gene match. The CDR3 runs 15 residues. The CDR3 nucleotides are TGTGCCAGTAGTCCACCTAGCGGGGGGTGGAATGAGCAGTTCTTC. It translates to CASSPPSGGWNEQFF.

This rearrangement joins TRBV5-1 to TRBJ1-1, with D possibly being TRBD1 (5 bases). Looked up from germline, CDR1 is SGHRS and CDR2 is YFSETQ. The CDR3 totals 16 residues. Trimming removed 0 bases from V and 0 bases from J, with 12 bases in between. Here the CDR3 reads CASSLATGQMNTEAFF. The DNA of the CDR3 is TGCGCCAGCAGCTTGGCTACAGGACAAATGAACACTGAAGCTTTCTTT.

V and J are TRBV5-8 and TRBJ2-1, with TRBD2 as a possible D gene (6 bases). Germline V CDR1 and CDR2: SGHTS, YDEGEE. V lost 6 bases, J lost 1 base, and 14 bases lay in between. This CDR3 contains 15 residues. CDR3 bases: TGTGCCAGCATTCGGGGACTTTCATCCTACAATGAGCAGTTCTTC. This encodes CASIRGLSSYNEQFF.

The chain combines TRBV7-8 with TRBJ2-2; 9 positions agree with TRBD1. Germline assignment: CDR1 SGHVS and CDR2 FQNEAQ. The ends lost 7 bases at V and 3 bases at J; junction bases unmatched: 12. The CDR3 extends over 17 amino acids. This chain's CDR3 is CASTELWDREYTGELFF. As DNA, the CDR3 is TGTGCCAGCACCGAATTATGGGACAGGGAATACACCGGGGAGCTGTTTTTT.

The genes are TRBV5-4 and TRBJ2-5; 11 bases are shared with TRBD2. The CDR3 spans 16 residues. After removal of 0 bases from V and 1 base from J, the junction contained 2 bases not matched to a gene. Looked up from germline, CDR1 is SGHNT and CDR2 is YYREEE (reference sequence). DNA for the CDR3: TGTGCCAGCAGCTTGGGGCTAGCGGGGGGCCAAGAGACCCAGTACTTC. Its protein is CASSLGLAGGQETQYF.